This TCR beta chain was profiled in a study of blood T cell repertoires in COVID-19. Overall study context: The samples span acute and convalescent COVID-19 from the United States, Italy and Spain. From T cells, B-cell-depleted T cells, or PBMCs came the material, which was cDNA or gDNA.

Germline V gene data show CDR1 as MNHEY and CDR2 as SMNVEV (reference sequence). Trimming left V 6 bases short and J 6 bases short, with 14 bases between. This CDR3 is 14 amino acids long. Study processing details: Reference gene primers were amplified, and this amplification served to estimate nucleated cell counts. The table came from immunoSEQ multiplex PCR; TCRdb's copy has only in-frame clones and leaves some out. V and J calls plus clone size are reproduced from that table; the DNA served to infer D and trimming. Among 270,000 or so clones listed, approximately 77% were seen once. The source of this sequence is a woman in her late teens or twenties with acute or convalescent COVID-19. The V and J genes are TRBV27 and TRBJ1-4, with a tentative D call TRBD1 (5 bases). Sequenced input: peripheral blood. The CDR3 region has the DNA TGTGCCAGCAGGGGGGAGGTTCGTGATGAAAAACTGTTTTTT. Amino acid sequence: CASRGEVRDEKLFF.